The present TCR beta chain was sequenced within a study of PD-1 blockade in classical Hodgkin lymphoma. Findings of the study overall: Unlike CD8+ TCR diversity, which did not rise significantly by C4D1, CD4+ TCR diversity did.

The method was immunoSEQ multiplex PCR; TCRdb's version includes in-frame clones alone and lacks a portion of them. The sample yields roughly 10,000 clones, about 83% seen once. Concerning this clone: Its antigen is currently unknown.

V lost 6 bases to trimming and J lost 3 bases; unmatched junction nucleotides: 7. Germline V gene lookup returns CDR1 MDHEN and CDR2 SYDVKM. CDR3 length: 15 residues. Indicated time point: cycle 4 day 1 (C4D1), after 5 to 7 weeks of nivolumab. Each and every patient relapsed after autologous stem cell transplantation, and patients got differing brentuximab vedotin exposure. Best overall response was complete response, partial response or progressive disease in these relapsed/refractory classical Hodgkin lymphoma patients. This clonotype was obtained from a human donor with classical Hodgkin lymphoma. The genes are TRBV28 and TRBJ2-7; 11 nucleotides align to TRBD2. The specimen was peripheral blood mononuclear cells (PBMCs), collected before the fourth cycle of nivolumab. The CDR3 here is CASRGETSGGYEQYF. CDR3 nucleotides: TGTGCCAGCAGAGGAGAAACTAGCGGGGGCTACGAGCAGTACTTC.